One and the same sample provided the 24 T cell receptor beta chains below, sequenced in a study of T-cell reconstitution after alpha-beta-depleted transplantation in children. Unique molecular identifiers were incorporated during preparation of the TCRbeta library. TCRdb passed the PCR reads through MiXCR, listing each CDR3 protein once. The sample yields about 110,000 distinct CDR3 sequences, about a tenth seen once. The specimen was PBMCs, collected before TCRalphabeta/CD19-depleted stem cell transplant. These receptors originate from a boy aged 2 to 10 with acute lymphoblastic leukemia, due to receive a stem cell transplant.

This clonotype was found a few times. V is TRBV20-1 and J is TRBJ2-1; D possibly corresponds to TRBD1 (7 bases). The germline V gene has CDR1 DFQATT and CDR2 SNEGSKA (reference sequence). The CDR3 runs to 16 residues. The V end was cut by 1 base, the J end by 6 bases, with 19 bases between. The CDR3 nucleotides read TGCAGTGCTAGAGTCCTGGCCAGGGGGGCCCGCAATGAGCAGTTCTTC. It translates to CSARVLARGARNEQFF.

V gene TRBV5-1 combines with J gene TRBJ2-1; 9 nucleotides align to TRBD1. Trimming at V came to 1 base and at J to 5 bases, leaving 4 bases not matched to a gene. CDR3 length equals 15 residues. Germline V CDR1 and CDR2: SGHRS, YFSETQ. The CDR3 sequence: CASSLLQGADNEQFF. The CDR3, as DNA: TGCGCCAGCAGCTTGTTACAGGGGGCGGACAATGAGCAGTTCTTC.

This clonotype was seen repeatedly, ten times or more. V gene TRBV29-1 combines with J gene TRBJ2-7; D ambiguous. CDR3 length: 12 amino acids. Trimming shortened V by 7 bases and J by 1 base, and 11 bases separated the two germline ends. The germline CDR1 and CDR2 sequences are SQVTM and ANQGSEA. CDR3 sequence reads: CSAIVTSYEQYF. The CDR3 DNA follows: TGCAGCGCCATTGTCACGTCCTACGAGCAGTACTTC.

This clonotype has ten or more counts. The CDR3: CASSLRAGGLNTEAFF. For the CDR3, the DNA is TGTGCCAGCAGCTTAAGGGCAGGCGGATTGAACACTGAAGCTTTCTTT. This chain links TRBV7-8 with TRBJ1-1; no clear D. The V end was cut by 2 bases, the J end by 0 bases, with 13 bases between. The CDR3 covers 16 residues. The germline CDR1 and CDR2 sequences are SGHVS and FQNEAQ.

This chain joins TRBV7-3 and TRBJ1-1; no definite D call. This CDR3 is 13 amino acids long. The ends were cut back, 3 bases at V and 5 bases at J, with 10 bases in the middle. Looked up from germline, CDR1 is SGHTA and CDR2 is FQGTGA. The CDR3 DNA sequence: TGTGCCAGCAGCTTGAACCAATATACTGAAGCTTTCTTT. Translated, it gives CASSLNQYTEAFF.

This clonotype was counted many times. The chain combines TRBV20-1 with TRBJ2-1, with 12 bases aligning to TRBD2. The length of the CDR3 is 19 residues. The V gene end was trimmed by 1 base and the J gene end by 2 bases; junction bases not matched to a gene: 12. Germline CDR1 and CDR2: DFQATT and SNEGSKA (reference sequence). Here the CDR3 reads CSARAPLAGGNTPYNEQFF. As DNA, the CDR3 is TGCAGTGCTAGAGCTCCCCTAGCGGGAGGGAATACCCCCTACAATGAGCAGTTCTTC.

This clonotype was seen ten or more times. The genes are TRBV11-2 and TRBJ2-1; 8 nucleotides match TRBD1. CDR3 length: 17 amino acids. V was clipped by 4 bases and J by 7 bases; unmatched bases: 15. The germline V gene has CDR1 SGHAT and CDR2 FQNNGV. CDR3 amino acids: CASSSVLRQGRGNEQFF. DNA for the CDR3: TGTGCCAGCAGCTCAGTTCTGAGACAGGGGCGAGGTAATGAGCAGTTCTTC.

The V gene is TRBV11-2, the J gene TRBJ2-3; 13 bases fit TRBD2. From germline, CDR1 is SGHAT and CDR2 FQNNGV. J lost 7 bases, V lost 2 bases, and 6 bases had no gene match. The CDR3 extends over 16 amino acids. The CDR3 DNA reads TGTGCCAGCAGCTTACGGACTAGCGGGAGCTTTTATACGCAGTATTTT. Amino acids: CASSLRTSGSFYTQYF. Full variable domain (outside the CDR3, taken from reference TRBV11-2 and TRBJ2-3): EAGVAQSPRYKIIEKRQSVAFWCNPISGHATLYWYQQILGQGPKLLIQFQNNGVVDDSQLPKDRFSAERLKGVDSTLKIQPAKLEDSAVYLCASSLRTSGSFYTQYFGPGTRLTVL.

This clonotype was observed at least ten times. The CDR3 protein is CASSKSGTHQNEQFF. The CDR3 region has the DNA TGTGCCAGCAGCAAATCCGGGACCCATCAAAATGAGCAGTTCTTC. The chain couples TRBV7-9 to TRBJ2-1; D possibly uses TRBD1 or TRBD2 (5 bases each). Germline assignment: CDR1 SEHNR and CDR2 FQNEAQ (reference sequence). This CDR3 comprises 15 residues. The V end lost 5 bases, the J end lost 7 bases, and 18 bases lay between the germline ends.

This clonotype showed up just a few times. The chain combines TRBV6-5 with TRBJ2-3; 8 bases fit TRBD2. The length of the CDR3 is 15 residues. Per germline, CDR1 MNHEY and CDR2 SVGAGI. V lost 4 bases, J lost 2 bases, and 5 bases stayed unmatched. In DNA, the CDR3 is TGTGCCAGCAGTTTTACTAGCGGCCCCACAGATACGCAGTATTTT. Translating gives CASSFTSGPTDTQYF.

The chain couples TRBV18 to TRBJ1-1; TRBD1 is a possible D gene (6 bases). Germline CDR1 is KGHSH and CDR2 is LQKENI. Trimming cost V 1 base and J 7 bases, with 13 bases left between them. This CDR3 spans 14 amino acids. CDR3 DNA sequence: TGTGCCAGCTCACCACAAAAGGGGGACATTGAAGCTTTCTTT. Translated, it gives CASSPQKGDIEAFF.

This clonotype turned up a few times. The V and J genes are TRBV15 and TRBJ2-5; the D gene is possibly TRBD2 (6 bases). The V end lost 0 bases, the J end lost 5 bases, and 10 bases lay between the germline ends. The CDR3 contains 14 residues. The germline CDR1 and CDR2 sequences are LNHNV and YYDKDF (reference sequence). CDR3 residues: CATSRDSGVETQYF. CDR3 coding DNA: TGTGCCACCAGCAGAGATTCGGGAGTGGAGACCCAGTACTTC.

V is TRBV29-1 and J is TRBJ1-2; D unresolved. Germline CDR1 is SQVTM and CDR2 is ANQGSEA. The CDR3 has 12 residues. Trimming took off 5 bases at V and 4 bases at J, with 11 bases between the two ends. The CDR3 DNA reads TGCAGCGTTTGGGTAGGGCTCTATGGCTACACCTTC. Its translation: CSVWVGLYGYTF.

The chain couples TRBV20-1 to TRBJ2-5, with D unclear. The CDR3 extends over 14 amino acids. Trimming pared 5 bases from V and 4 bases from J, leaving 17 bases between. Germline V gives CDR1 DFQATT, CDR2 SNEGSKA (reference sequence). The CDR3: CSAGPEGFTETQYF. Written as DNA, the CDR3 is TGCAGTGCTGGCCCAGAAGGGTTCACAGAGACCCAGTACTTC.

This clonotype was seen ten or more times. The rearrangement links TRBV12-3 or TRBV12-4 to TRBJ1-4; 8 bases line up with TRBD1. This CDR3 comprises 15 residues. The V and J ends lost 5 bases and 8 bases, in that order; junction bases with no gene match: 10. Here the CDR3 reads CASSTQGALGEKLFF. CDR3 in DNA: TGTGCCAGCAGTACCCAGGGGGCGCTCGGAGAAAAACTGTTTTTT.

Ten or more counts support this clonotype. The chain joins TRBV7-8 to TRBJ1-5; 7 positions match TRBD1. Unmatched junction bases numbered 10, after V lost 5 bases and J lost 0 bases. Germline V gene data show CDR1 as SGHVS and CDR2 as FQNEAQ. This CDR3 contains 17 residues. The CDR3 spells CASSPRGGDHSNQPQHF. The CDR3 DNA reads TGTGCCAGCAGCCCCAGGGGGGGGGACCATAGCAATCAGCCCCAGCATTTT.

The CDR3 protein is CASSLERTSSYEQYF. The CDR3 nucleotides are TGTGCCAGCAGTTTAGAGCGAACATCCTCCTACGAGCAGTACTTC. This chain joins TRBV28 and TRBJ2-7; D is ambiguous. Germline CDR1 and CDR2: MDHEN and SYDVKM. V was shortened by 2 bases and J by 0 bases, with 11 bases between the two germline ends. CDR3 length: 15 residues.

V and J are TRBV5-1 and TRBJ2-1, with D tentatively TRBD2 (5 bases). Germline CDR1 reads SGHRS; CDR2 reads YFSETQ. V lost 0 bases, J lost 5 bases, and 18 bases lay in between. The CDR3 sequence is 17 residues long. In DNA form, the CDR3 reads TGCGCCAGCAGCTTGGTTATTACCGGGATAGGGAACAATGAGCAGTTCTTC. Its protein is CASSLVITGIGNNEQFF.

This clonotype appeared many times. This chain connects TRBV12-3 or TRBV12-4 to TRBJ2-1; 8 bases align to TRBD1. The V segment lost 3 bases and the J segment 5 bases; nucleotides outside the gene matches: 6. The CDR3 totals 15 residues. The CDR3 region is CASSFTGGINNEQFF. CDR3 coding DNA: TGTGCCAGCAGTTTTACAGGGGGGATAAACAATGAGCAGTTCTTC.

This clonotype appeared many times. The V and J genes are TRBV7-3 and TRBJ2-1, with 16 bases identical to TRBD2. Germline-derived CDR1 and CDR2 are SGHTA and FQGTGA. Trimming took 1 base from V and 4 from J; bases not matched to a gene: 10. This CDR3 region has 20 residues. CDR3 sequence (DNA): TGTGCCAGCAGCTTAAGAGTGGGGGGACTAGCGGGAGGGAAATACAATGAGCAGTTCTTC. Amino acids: CASSLRVGGLAGGKYNEQFF.

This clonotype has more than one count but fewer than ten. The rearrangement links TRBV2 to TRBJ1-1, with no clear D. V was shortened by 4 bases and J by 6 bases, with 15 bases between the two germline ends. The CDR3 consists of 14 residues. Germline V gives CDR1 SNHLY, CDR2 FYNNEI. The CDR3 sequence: CASSGEGGGAEAFF. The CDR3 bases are TGTGCCAGCAGTGGAGAGGGCGGAGGCGCTGAAGCTTTCTTT. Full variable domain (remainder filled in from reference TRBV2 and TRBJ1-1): EPEVTQTPSHQVTQMGQEVILRCVPISNHLYFYWYRQILGQKVEFLVSFYNNEISEKSEIFDDQFSVERPDGSNFTLKIRSTKLEDSAMYFCASSGEGGGAEAFFGQGTRLTVV.

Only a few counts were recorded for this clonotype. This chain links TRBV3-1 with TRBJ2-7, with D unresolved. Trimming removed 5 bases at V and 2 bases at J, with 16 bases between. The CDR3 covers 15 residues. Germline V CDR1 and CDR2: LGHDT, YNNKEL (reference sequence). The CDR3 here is CASSFYSRPTYEQYF. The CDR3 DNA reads TGTGCCAGCAGCTTTTACTCCCGACCGACCTACGAGCAGTACTTC.

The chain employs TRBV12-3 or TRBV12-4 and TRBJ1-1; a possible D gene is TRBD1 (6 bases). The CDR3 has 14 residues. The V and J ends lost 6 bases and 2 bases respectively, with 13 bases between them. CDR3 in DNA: TGTGCCAGCAGAGCGGACAGTGGCAACACTGAAGCTTTCTTT. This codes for CASRADSGNTEAFF.

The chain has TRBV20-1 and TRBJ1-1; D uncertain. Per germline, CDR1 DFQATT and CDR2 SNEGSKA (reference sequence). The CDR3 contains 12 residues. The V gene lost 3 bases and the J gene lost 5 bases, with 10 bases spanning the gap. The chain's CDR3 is CSARTGETEAFF. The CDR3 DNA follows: TGCAGTGCTAGGACCGGGGAAACTGAAGCTTTCTTT.